This TCR beta chain stems from a study of CD8 T cells in ankylosing spondylitis. Regarding the study as a whole: The clones that were linked to disease were reported to be significantly enriched in matched synovial fluid samples from ankylosing spondylitis patients. It appeared that ankylosing spondylitis blood was characterized by a TCR beta motif of several highly homologous variants. Relatively scarce in peripheral blood, disease-linked clones were CD8+.

This clonotype was seen repeatedly, ten times or more. The target antigen is unknown. Quantitative 5'-RACE with molecular barcodes produced the TCR beta libraries. MiXCR, applied by TCRdb to the 5' RACE reads, yields one record per CDR3 protein. The profile shows just under 350,000 distinct CDR3 sequences, roughly 15% of them singletons. Germline lookup yields CDR1 ENHRY and CDR2 SYGVKD. The CDR3 is 15 residues long. J gave up 2 bases and V 4 bases, and 5 bases lay outside the gene matches. The chain has TRBV10-3 and TRBJ2-3, with 8 positions matching TRBD1. The receptor was isolated from a male donor with ankylosing spondylitis or in good health (not recorded which). Sequencing was performed on blood, either unsorted or a sorted T cell fraction (not recorded which). The chain's CDR3 is CAISGTGGFTDTQYF. The CDR3 bases are TGTGCCATCAGTGGTACAGGGGGGTTCACAGATACGCAGTATTTT.